The next 11 T cell receptor beta chains were all read from a single sample in a study of blood T cells in healthy people across ages. It was with a sample-barcoded 5' primer and a J-beta primer mix that a second PCR of about 7 to 12 cycles was run. TCRdb re-called the 5' RACE reads through MiXCR, storing one row per CDR3 protein. The profile covers 1.5 million to 2 million distinct CDR3 sequences, with around 50% appearing a single time and approximately 2% taken by the ten largest. The sample comprised blood. The receptors stem from a woman in her thirties or forties in good health.

The V call is TRBV5-6, the J call TRBJ2-7, with a possible D match to TRBD1 (6 bases). V lost 4 bases, J lost 0 bases, and 14 bases lay in between. The CDR3 is made up of 15 amino acids. Looked up from germline, CDR1 is SGHDT and CDR2 is YYEEEE. The CDR3 nucleotides read TGTGCCAGCAGCATCCGGGACACGAGCTCCTACGAGCAGTACTTC. It translates to CASSIRDTSSYEQYF.

As for this clonotype: A junction boundary mismatches the germline segment, possibly from a read error. The chain carries TRBV20-1 and TRBJ2-7, with no clear D. Germline CDR1 DFQATT, CDR2 SNEGSKA (reference sequence). The CDR3 contains 10 residues. The CDR3 here is CSARMYAQYF. The CDR3 coding sequence is TGCAGTGCTAGGATGTACGCGCAGTACTTC.

The chain uses TRBV5-1 and TRBJ2-3; 8 bases are shared with TRBD2. V lost 0 bases, J lost 4 bases, and 16 bases stayed unmatched. The CDR3 contains 19 residues. Germline loops: CDR1 SGHRS, CDR2 YFSETQ. The CDR3: CASSLAAGGASGSPDTQYF. CDR3 sequence (DNA): TGCGCCAGCAGCTTGGCCGCGGGTGGTGCTAGCGGGTCGCCAGATACGCAGTATTTT.

Notes on this clonotype: Relative to the germline gene, one junction end is altered; a read error may explain this. The V gene is TRBV20-1, the J gene TRBJ1-5; a possible D gene is TRBD1 (6 bases). The CDR3 runs to 14 residues. In germline, CDR1 is DFQATT, CDR2 SNEGSKA (reference sequence). CDR3 bases: TGCGGTGCTAGAGTGGGGGCGAGCAATCAGCCCCAGCATTTT. Translated, it gives CGARVGASNQPQHF.

The CDR3 loop is CASSLGGTGGANEQYF. CDR3 nucleotide sequence: TGTGCCAGCAGTTTAGGTGGGACAGGGGGCGCGAATGAGCAGTACTTC. This chain links TRBV12-3 or TRBV12-4 with TRBJ2-7; 12 nucleotides align to TRBD1. Germline trimming cut 1 base from V and 7 bases from J; bases unmatched to any gene: 8. This CDR3 is built from 16 residues.

This chain links TRBV29-1 with TRBJ2-5; 9 bases are a match to TRBD1. V gave up 8 bases and J gave up 11 bases; unmatched junction bases: 18. Germline-derived CDR1 and CDR2 are SQVTM and ANQGSEA. This CDR3 region has 14 residues. Here the CDR3 reads CSIWTGEGYNEQYF. In DNA, the CDR3 is TGCAGCATCTGGACAGGGGAAGGCTACAATGAGCAGTACTTC.

This clonotype was seen only a few times. The V gene is TRBV12-3 or TRBV12-4, the J gene TRBJ2-3, with a tentative D call TRBD1 (5 bases). Trimming took off 4 bases at V and 0 bases at J, with 14 bases between the two ends. The length of the CDR3 is 16 residues. CDR3 nucleotides: TGTGCCAGCAGTTCCCCTCCGACAGCTAGCACAGATACGCAGTATTTT. This translates into CASSSPPTASTDTQYF.

The CDR3 region has the DNA TGTGCCACCAGTGATTCTGACAGGGCGGATGAGACCCAGTACTTC. Residues: CATSDSDRADETQYF. The chain has TRBV24-1 and TRBJ2-5, with TRBD1 matching over 7 bases. The CDR3 spans 15 residues. The V gene's germline CDR1 is KGHDR and CDR2 SFDVKD. With 2 bases clipped from V and 5 bases from J, the junction kept 7 bases outside the gene matches.

The CDR3 loop reads CASRRESGVSPLHF. Written as DNA, the CDR3 is TGTGCCAGCAGGCGGGAAAGTGGGGTTTCACCCCTCCACTTT. V is TRBV12-3 or TRBV12-4 and J is TRBJ1-6; unclear D gene. Trimming took 6 bases from V and 9 from J, leaving 15 bases between them. The CDR3 has 14 residues.

The chain combines TRBV19 with TRBJ1-4; 7 bases are a match to TRBD1. This CDR3 has 15 amino acids. Looked up from germline, CDR1 is LNHDA and CDR2 is SQIVND (reference sequence). After removal of 8 bases from V and 8 bases from J, the junction contained 14 bases not matched to a gene. This chain's CDR3 is CASGGTEILKEKLFF. The CDR3 DNA reads as TGTGCCAGTGGGGGGACAGAGATTTTGAAGGAAAAACTGTTTTTT.

This clonotype has just a few counts. The chain is built from TRBV29-1 and TRBJ2-1; no clear D gene. V lost 4 bases and J 10 bases, leaving 11 bases between the germline ends. Per germline, CDR1 SQVTM and CDR2 ANQGSEA. CDR3 length: 11 residues. The chain's CDR3 is CSVGVRQEQFF. The CDR3 DNA reads as TGCAGCGTTGGGGTACGGCAGGAGCAGTTCTTC.